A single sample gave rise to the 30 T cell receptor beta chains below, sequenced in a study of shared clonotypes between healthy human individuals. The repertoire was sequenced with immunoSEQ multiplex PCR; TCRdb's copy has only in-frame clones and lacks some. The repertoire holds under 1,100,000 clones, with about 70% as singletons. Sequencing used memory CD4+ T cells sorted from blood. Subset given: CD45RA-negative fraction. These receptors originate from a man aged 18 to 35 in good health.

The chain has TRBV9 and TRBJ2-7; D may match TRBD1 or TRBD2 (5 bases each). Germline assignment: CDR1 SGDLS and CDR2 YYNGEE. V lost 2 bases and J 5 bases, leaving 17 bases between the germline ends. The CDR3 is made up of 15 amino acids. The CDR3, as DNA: TGTGCCAGCAGCGTCCGGGACCGGGCGATCCACGAGCAGTACTTC. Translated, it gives CASSVRDRAIHEQYF.

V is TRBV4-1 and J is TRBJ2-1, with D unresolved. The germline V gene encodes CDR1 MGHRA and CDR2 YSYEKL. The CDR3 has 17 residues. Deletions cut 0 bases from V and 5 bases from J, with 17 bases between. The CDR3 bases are TGCGCCAGCAGCCAAGATTTGGCTAGTGTCCCCAACAATGAGCAGTTCTTC. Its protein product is CASSQDLASVPNNEQFF.

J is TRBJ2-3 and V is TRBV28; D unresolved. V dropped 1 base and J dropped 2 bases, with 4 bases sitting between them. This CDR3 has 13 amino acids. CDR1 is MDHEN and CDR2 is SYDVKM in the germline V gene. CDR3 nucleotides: TGTGCCAGCAGTTTATCGGCCACAGATACGCAGTATTTT. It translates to CASSLSATDTQYF.

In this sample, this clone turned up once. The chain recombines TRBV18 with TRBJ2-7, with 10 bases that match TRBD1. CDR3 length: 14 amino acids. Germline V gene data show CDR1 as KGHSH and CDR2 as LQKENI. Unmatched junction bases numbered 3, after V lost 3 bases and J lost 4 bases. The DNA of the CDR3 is TGTGCCAGCTCACCCGGGACAGGGGAGTACGAGCAGTACTTC. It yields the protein CASSPGTGEYEQYF.

CDR3 region: CAWKGGGPAEAFF. DNA of the CDR3: TGTGCCTGGAAGGGGGGGGGTCCCGCTGAAGCTTTCTTT. V and J are TRBV30 and TRBJ1-1, with D maybe TRBD1 (6 bases). V shed 4 bases and J shed 6 bases, with 15 bases lying between them. This CDR3 has 13 amino acids. CDR1 and CDR2 (germline): GTSNPN, SVGIG (reference sequence). The full variable domain, with the rest looked up from reference TRBV30 and TRBJ1-1, is SQTIHQWPATLVQPVGSPLSLECTVEGTSNPNLYWYRQAAGRGLQLLFYSVGIGQISSEVPQNLSASRPQDRQFILSSKKLLLSDSGFYLCAWKGGGPAEAFFGQGTRLTVV.

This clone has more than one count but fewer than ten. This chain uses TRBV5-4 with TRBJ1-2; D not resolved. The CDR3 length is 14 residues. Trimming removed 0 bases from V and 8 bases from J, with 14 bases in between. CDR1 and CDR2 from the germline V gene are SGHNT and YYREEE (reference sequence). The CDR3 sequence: CASSLVEGLQGYTF. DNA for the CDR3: TGTGCCAGCAGCTTGGTGGAGGGTTTGCAGGGCTACACCTTC.

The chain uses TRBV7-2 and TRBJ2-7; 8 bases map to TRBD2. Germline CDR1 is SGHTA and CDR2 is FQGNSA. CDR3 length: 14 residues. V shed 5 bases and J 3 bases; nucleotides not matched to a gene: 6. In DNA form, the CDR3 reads TGTGCCAGCAGCGTGGCGGGGGGTGTCTACGAGCAGTACTTC. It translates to CASSVAGGVYEQYF.

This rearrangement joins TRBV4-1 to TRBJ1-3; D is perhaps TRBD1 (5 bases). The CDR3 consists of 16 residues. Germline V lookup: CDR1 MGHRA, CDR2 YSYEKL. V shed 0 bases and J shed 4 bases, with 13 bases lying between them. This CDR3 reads CASSQEIRGVGNTIYF. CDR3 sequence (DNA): TGCGCCAGCAGCCAAGAAATTCGAGGGGTCGGAAACACCATATATTTT.

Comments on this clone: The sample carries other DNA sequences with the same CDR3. For the CDR3, the DNA is TGTGCCAGTTCCACATCCACAGATACGCAGTATTTT. It translates to CASSTSTDTQYF. The chain has TRBV2 and TRBJ2-3; D ambiguous. CDR1 is SNHLY and CDR2 is FYNNEI in the germline V gene. The V gene lost 9 bases and the J gene lost 2 bases, with 9 bases spanning the gap. This CDR3 contains 12 residues.

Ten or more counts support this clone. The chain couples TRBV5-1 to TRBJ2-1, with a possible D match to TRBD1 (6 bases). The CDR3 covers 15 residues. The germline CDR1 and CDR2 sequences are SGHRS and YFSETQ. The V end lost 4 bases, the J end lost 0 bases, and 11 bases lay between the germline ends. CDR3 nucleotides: TGCGCCAGCAGCGCAGGGGTGGGCTCCTACAATGAGCAGTTCTTC. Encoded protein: CASSAGVGSYNEQFF.

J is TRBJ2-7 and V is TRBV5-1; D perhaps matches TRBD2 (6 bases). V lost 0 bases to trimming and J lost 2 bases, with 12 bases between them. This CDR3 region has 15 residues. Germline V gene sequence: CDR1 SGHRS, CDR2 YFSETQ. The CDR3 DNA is TGCGCCAGCAGCTTGGTCACTGGGGGGACCTACGAGCAGTACTTC. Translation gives CASSLVTGGTYEQYF.

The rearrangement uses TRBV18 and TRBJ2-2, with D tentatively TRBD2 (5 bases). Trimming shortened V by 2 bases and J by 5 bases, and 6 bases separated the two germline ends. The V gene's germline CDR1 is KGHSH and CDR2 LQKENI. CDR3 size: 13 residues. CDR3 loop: CASSPGETGELFF. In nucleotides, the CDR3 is TGTGCCAGCTCACCAGGGGAGACCGGGGAGCTGTTTTTT.

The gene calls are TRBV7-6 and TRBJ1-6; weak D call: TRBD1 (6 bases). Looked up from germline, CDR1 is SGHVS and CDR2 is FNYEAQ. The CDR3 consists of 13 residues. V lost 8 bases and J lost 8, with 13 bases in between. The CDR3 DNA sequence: TGTGCCAGCGGGAGACAGGAGGATTCACCCCTCCACTTT. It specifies CASGRQEDSPLHF.

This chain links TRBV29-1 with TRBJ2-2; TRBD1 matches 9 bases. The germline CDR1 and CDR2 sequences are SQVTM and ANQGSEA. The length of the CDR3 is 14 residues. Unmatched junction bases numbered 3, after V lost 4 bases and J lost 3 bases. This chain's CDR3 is CSVGGQGYTGELFF. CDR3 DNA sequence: TGCAGCGTTGGGGGACAGGGATACACCGGGGAGCTGTTTTTT.

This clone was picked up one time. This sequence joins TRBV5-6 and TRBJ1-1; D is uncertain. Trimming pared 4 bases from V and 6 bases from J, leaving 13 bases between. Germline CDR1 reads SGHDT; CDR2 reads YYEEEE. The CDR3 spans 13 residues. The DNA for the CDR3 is TGTGCCAGCAGCCCTCGCGGGGTCCCTGAAGCTTTCTTT. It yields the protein CASSPRGVPEAFF.

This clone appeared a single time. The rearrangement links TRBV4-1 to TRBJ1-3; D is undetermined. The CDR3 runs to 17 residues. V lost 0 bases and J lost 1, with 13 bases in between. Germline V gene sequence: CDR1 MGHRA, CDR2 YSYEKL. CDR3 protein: CASSQDPTERSGNTIYF. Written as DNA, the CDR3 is TGCGCCAGCAGCCAAGATCCCACAGAACGATCTGGAAACACCATATATTTT.

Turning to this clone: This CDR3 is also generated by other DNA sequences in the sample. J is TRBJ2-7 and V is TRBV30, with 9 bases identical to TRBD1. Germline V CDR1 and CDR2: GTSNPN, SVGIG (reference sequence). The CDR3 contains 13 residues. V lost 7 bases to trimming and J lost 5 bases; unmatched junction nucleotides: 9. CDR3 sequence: CAFRENRGHEQYF. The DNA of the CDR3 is TGTGCCTTTAGAGAGAACAGGGGGCACGAGCAGTACTTC.

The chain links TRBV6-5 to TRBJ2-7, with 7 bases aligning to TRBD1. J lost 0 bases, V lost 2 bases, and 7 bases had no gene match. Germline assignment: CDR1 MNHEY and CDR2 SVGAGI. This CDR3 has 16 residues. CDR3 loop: CASSYERDSLSYEQYF. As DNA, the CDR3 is TGTGCCAGCAGTTACGAACGGGACAGCCTCTCCTACGAGCAGTACTTC.

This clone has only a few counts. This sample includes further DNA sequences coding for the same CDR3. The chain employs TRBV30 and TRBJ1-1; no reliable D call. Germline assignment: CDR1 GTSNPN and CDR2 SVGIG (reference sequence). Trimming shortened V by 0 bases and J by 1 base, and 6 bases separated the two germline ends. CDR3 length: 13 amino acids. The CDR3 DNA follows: TGTGCCTGGAGTGTAATCCGGAACACTGAAGCTTTCTTT. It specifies CAWSVIRNTEAFF.

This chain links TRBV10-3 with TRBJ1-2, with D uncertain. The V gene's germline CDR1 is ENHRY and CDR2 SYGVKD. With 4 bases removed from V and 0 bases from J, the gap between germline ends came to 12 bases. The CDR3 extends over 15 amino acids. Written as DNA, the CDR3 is TGTGCCATCAGTGTCGGGCAGGACCCTAACTATGGCTACACCTTC. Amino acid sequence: CAISVGQDPNYGYTF.

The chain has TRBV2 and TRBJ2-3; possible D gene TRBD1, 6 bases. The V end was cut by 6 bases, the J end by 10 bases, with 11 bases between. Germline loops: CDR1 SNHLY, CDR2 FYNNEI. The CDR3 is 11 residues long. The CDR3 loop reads CASRGGEAQYF. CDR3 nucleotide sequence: TGTGCCAGCAGAGGGGGAGAGGCGCAGTATTTT.

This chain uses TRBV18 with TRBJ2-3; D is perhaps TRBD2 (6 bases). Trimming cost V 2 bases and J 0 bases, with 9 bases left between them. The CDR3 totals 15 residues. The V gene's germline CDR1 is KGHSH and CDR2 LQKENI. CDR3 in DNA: TGTGCCAGCTCACCAGTAGCGGTTAGCACAGATACGCAGTATTTT. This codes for CASSPVAVSTDTQYF.

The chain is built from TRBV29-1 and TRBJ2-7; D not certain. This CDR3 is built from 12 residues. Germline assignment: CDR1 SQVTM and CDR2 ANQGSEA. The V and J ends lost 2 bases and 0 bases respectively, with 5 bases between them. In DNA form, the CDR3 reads TGCAGCGTTGAATCCAGCTCCTACGAGCAGTACTTC. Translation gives CSVESSSYEQYF.

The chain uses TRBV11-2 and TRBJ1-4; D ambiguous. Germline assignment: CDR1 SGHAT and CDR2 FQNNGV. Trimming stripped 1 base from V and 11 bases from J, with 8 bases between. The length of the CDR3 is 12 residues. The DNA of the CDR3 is TGTGCCAGCAGCTTAGGAGGCGATAAACTGTTTTTT. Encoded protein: CASSLGGDKLFF.

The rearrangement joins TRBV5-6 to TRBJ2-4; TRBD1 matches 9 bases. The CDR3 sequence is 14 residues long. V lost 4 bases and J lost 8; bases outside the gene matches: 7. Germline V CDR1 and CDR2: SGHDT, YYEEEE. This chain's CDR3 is CASSTGQGRYIQYF. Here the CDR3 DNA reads TGTGCCAGCAGCACCGGACAGGGGAGGTACATTCAGTACTTC. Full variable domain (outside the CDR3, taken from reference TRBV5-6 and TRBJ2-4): DAGVTQSPTHLIKTRGQQVTLRCSPKSGHDTVSWYQQALGQGPQFIFQYYEEEERQRGNFPDRFSGHQFPNYSSELNVNALLLGDSALYLCASSTGQGRYIQYFGAGTRLSVL.

The CDR3 protein is CASRDRGVSGYTF. CDR3 coding DNA: TGTGCCAGCAGGGACAGGGGGGTTAGTGGCTACACCTTC. V usage is TRBV6-6 and J usage is TRBJ1-2; TRBD1 matches 10 bases. The CDR3 is 13 residues long. Trimming took 6 bases from V and 7 from J; bases not matched to a gene: 5. The germline gives CDR1 MNHNY, CDR2 SVGAGI (reference sequence).

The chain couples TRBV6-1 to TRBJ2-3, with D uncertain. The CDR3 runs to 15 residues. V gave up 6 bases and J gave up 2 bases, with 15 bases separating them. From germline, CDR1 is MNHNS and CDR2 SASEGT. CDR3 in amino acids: CASSGRLMNTDTQYF. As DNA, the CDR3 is TGTGCCAGCAGCGGGCGACTGATGAACACAGATACGCAGTATTTT.

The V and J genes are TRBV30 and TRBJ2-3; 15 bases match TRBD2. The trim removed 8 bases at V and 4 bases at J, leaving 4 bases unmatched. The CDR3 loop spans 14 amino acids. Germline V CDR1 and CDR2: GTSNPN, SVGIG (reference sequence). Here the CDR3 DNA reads TGTGCCCGGACTAGCGGGGGGGTATCAGATACGCAGTATTTT. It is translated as CARTSGGVSDTQYF.

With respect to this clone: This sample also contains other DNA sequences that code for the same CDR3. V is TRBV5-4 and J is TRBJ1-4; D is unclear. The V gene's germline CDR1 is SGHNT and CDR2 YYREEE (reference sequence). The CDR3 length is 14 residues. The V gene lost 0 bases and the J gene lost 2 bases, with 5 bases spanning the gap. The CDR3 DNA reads TGTGCCAGCAGCTTGGGTCGGACTAATGAAAAACTGTTTTTT. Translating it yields CASSLGRTNEKLFF.

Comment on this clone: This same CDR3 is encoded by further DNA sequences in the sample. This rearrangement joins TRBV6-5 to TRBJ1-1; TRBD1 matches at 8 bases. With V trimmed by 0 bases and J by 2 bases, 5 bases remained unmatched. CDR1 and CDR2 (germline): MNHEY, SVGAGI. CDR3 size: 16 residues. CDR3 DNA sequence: TGTGCCAGCAGTTACTCTGGACAGGGTTTAAACACTGAAGCTTTCTTT. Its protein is CASSYSGQGLNTEAFF.